This T cell receptor (beta chain) was observed in a study of shared clonotypes between healthy human individuals. V was trimmed by 3 bases and J by 5 bases, leaving 17 bases between them. The CDR3 covers 15 residues. In germline, CDR1 is SGDLS, CDR2 YYNGEE. Positive CCR7 selection of CD45RO-negative cells yielded the naive CD8 cells, and terminally differentiated effector memory CD45RA+ cells were excluded. Profiling relied on immunoSEQ multiplex PCR, and the TCRdb table lists in-frame clones only, not all of them. The table lists around 2.1 million clones, about 92% of them singletons. Sequencing used naive CD8+ T cells from PBMCs. V is TRBV9 and J is TRBJ2-5; D perhaps matches TRBD2 (5 bases). The TCR sequence derives from a man between 18 and 35 years old in good health. Some clones in this sample may be carry-over from other donors' samples. The CDR3 loop is CASSAEGLSGETQYF. For the CDR3, the DNA is TGTGCCAGCAGCGCAGAGGGCCTCTCCGGGGAGACCCAGTACTTC.